This TCR beta chain was profiled in a study of blood T cell repertoires in COVID-19 (dated by TCRdb to 2020 to 2022). About the investigation overall: The collaborator samples originated in the United States, Italy and Spain and spanned the acute and convalescent phases of COVID-19. A de-identified subject ID, COVID-19 status, age in years and sex were almost always included in the sample metadata. Where HLA class I and class II types were available, the types were taken from metadata supplied by the sample provider, not from assay-based typing. A freely available public database, intended as a resource for researchers studying the immune response to SARS-CoV-2, is where the repertoires were released. The prospective study material was composed of cDNA or gDNA derived from T cells, B-cell-depleted T cells, or PBMCs. The dataset comprised deeply sampled blood TCRbeta repertoires from subjects exposed to, actively infected with, or recovered from COVID-19. Samples were obtained from the ongoing ImmuneRACE study (first 160 participants) and from approximately 1,200 subjects provided by 6 global collaborators.

The germline ends are 15 bases apart after V is trimmed by 4 bases and J by 2 bases. CDR3 length: 15 amino acids, cysteine to phenylalanine. Here the CDR3 DNA is all that survives: 45 bases in frame from base 1. According to the germline V gene, CDR1 reads SGHRS and CDR2 reads YFSETQ. A few counts support this clone. Its antigen remains undetermined. Per-nucleotide qualities are absent, and no much larger clonotype sits a single base away. General conclusions and limits of the study: The quantity of clinical and demographic metadata differed by source and by participant and was supplied without curation.

Each collaborating institution followed its own protocols to collect whole blood in K2EDTA tubes. For TCRbeta analysis, collaborators shipped samples in one of three forms: frozen whole blood, isolated PBMCs, or DNA extracted from either of those sample types. TCRbeta CDR3 regions were amplified from genomic DNA using the immunoSEQ Assay, a bias-controlled multiplex PCR. Regarding the original processing steps: The number of nucleated cells in each sample was estimated from the amplification of reference gene primers within the assay. To quantify the absolute abundance of each unique TCRbeta CDR3 rearrangement, sequence reads were collapsed and filtered. Productive Simpson clonality was computed per sample as the square root of Simpson's diversity index over productive rearrangements. TCRdb re-hosts the immuneACCESS table, in-frame sequences only. Its copies lack some clones; in the studies checked, an unresolved V gene accounts for under half of them, and the cause for the rest is not known. V and J calls and clone size follow that table, whereas D and trimming were derived from the DNA. The sample has roughly 180,000 clones on record, approximately 77% of them singletons. The top ten hold 10% of the sample.

The origin of this receptor is an elderly woman with active or convalescent COVID-19. The chain links TRBV5-1 with TRBJ1-1, with a tentative D gene TRBD1 over 6 matching bases. The sample taken for sequencing was peripheral blood. The CDR3 protein is CASSPGGQRNTEAFF. The base sequence is TGCGCCAGCAGCCCCGGGGGGCAGCGAAACACTGAAGCTTTCTTT.